This TCR beta chain was captured in a study of cytomegalovirus exposure and HLA in healthy donors. Study-wide findings and caveats: Accounts indicate the classifier identified cytomegalovirus status with strong specificity and sensitivity. It was assumed in the presence/absence analyses that sequencing depth was roughly uniform across donors. Most TCRs appeared rarely, but some public TCRs recurred in many donors.

With 5 bases removed from V and 4 bases from J, the gap between germline ends came to 12 bases. Germline V CDR1 and CDR2: SGHTA, FQGTGA. The CDR3 totals 15 residues. About this clone: Its matching antigen is unknown.

PCR employed 60 Vbeta and 13 Jbeta primers. This table comes from immunoSEQ multiplex PCR, and its TCRdb copy is limited to in-frame clones, with some not included. The sample yields 100,000 to 150,000 clones, 78% seen once. This sequence joins TRBV7-3 and TRBJ2-6; D gene unclear. Sequences were obtained from PBMCs. The clonotype originates from a woman in her forties in good health and CMV-seronegative. This CDR3 reads CASSRRSPGANVLTF. CDR3 bases: TGTGCCAGCAGCCGTCGGAGTCCCGGGGCCAACGTCCTGACTTTC.